This TCR beta chain was recorded in a study of T cell changes during pregnancy in multiple sclerosis. Trimming cost V 4 bases and J 7 bases, with 17 bases left between them. The length of the CDR3 is 15 residues. Per the germline V gene, CDR1 is LNHDA and CDR2 is SQIVND (reference sequence). Produced via immunoSEQ multiplex PCR; TCRdb's table is partial and in-frame only. Of 60,000 to 85,000 clones listed, about nine tenths are singletons. The chain couples TRBV19 to TRBJ1-5; maybe TRBD1 (6 bases). The input for sequencing was peripheral blood, taken in the first trimester of pregnancy. This receptor was identified in a female donor with multiple sclerosis, enrolled in a pregnancy study. CDR3 in DNA: TGTGCCAGTAGTACAGACAGGTTCGGCCGCCAGCCCCAGCATTTT. This encodes CASSTDRFGRQPQHF.